These T cell receptor beta chains were read from a single sample in a study of T cells in Graves' hyperthyroidism and ophthalmopathy. TCRdb fed the multiplex PCR reads into MiXCR, producing one record per CDR3 protein. This table has hundreds of thousands of distinct CDR3 sequences, 15% to 17% appearing once. The source material was blood. The source of these receptors is a woman aged 18 to 35 with Graves' hyperthyroidism that later progressed to Graves' ophthalmopathy. The CDR3 runs from the conserved cysteine through the conserved F or W. D genes are given only for firm matches. Clone size is given for some rows only: seen once, a few or many times, or a class if the clone is expanded.

TRBJ2-1	TRBD2	TRBV20-1	14	many	TGCAGTGCTAGGAGACTAGCGGGATACGGTGAGCAGTTCTTC	CSARRLAGYGEQFF
TRBJ2-7	TRBD2	TRBV28	15	many	TGTGCCAGCAGTAGGACTAGCGGGAGCTCCTACGAGCAGTACTTC	CASSRTSGSSYEQYF
TRBJ2-2	NA	TRBV28	13	many	TGTGCCAGCAGGACCAGGGGCACCGGGGAGCTGTTTTTT	CASRTRGTGELFF
TRBJ2-1	NA	TRBV30	14	many	TGTGCCTGGAGTAAGGGGGGTTCCTACAATGAGCAGTTCTTC	CAWSKGGSYNEQFF
TRBJ1-6	NA	TRBV27	15	few	TGTGCCAGCACCCTTGACAGCTCCTATAATTCACCCCTCCACTTT	CASTLDSSYNSPLHF
TRBJ1-1	NA	TRBV5-8	16	NA	TGTGCCAGCGGCTTATCACAGGCACCAATGAACACTGAAGCTTTCTTT	CASGLSQAPMNTEAFF
TRBJ2-7	NA	TRBV20-1	14	many	TGCAGTGCTAGAGATAGCCTCAGGGTAGGCGAGCAGTACTTC	CSARDSLRVGEQYF
TRBJ2-3	TRBD2	TRBV20-1	17	few	TGCAGTGCCCTTTCAGCGGGAGACCCTACTAGCACAGATACGCAGTATTTT	CSALSAGDPTSTDTQYF
TRBJ2-5	NA	TRBV15	12	NA	TGTGCCACCAGCCAAGACCGTGAGACCCAGTACTTC	CATSQDRETQYF
TRBJ1-2	TRBD1	TRBV27	15	NA	TGTGCCAGCCACCCGACAGGGGCCTCTAACTATGGCTACACCTTC	CASHPTGASNYGYTF
TRBJ1-2	NA	TRBV28	13	many	TGTGCCAGCAGCCTCCAGGGTGGATACGGCTACACCTTC	CASSLQGGYGYTF
TRBJ1-3	NA	TRBV2	12	many	TGTGCCAGCAGTGAAAGTGGAAACACCATATATTTT	CASSESGNTIYF
TRBJ2-1	NA	TRBV5-1	19	NA	TGCGCCAGCAGCTTGTACGGACTCCCAACTAAAAGCTCCTACAATGAGCAGTTCTTC	CASSLYGLPTKSSYNEQFF
TRBJ2-2	NA	TRBV9	14	NA	TGTGCCAGCAGCGTAAACACGCGGACCGGGGAGCTGTTTTTT	CASSVNTRTGELFF
TRBJ2-6	TRBD1	TRBV28	22	few	TGTGCCAGCAGTTTTTTCAACTATTTAAGGACAGGGCTCCACTCTGGGGCCAACGTCCTGACTTTC	CASSFFNYLRTGLHSGANVLTF
TRBJ1-2	TRBD1	TRBV2	14	few	TGTGCCAGCAAAGAGAGGACAGGGGTAGGCGGCTACACCTTC	CASKERTGVGGYTF
TRBJ2-3	NA	TRBV20-1	16	few	TGCAGTGCTAGAGCAAATGGGGGAGCTTTCACAGATACGCAGTATTTT	CSARANGGAFTDTQYF
TRBJ1-5	NA	TRBV7-2	13	NA	TGTGCCAGTAGTACAGGGCCCCAGACGACCCAGCATTTT	CASSTGPQTTQHF
TRBJ2-2	TRBD1	TRBV28	17	many	TGTGCCAGCACCGGGCTCCACAGGGGGACGTGGACCGGGGAGCTGTTTTTT	CASTGLHRGTWTGELFF
TRBJ1-5	NA	TRBV7-9	12	many	TGTGCCAGCAGCTTAGGGGTTCAGCCCCAGCATTTT	CASSLGVQPQHF
TRBJ2-5	NA	TRBV20-1	13	many	TGCAGTGCCCGACAGGCCATACAAGAGACCCAGTACTTC	CSARQAIQETQYF
TRBJ2-3	TRBD2	TRBV10-3	15	NA	TGTGCCATCAGTGAGACTAGCGGGCGCACAGATACGCAGTATTTT	CAISETSGRTDTQYF
TRBJ2-2	NA	TRBV10-3	14	NA	TGTGCCATCAGTGCCTTTTTGGAGGCCGGGGAGCTGTTTTTT	CAISAFLEAGELFF
TRBJ2-1	TRBD2	TRBV5-1	13	many	TGCGCCAGCAGCTTGAACGGGGGGAATGAGCAGTTCTTC	CASSLNGGNEQFF
TRBJ2-1	TRBD1	TRBV5-5	16	many	TGTGCCAGCAGCTCGGGACAGGGAGTCTCCTACAATGAGCAGTTCTTC	CASSSGQGVSYNEQFF
TRBJ2-5	NA	TRBV3-1	12	many	TGTGCCAGCAGCGGTCCGGGGGAGACCCAGTACTTC	CASSGPGETQYF
TRBJ2-7	NA	TRBV20-1	16	many	TGCAGTGCTAGGATCCCGGCGGCGAGAACACCCTACGAGCAGTACTTC	CSARIPAARTPYEQYF
TRBJ2-5	TRBD2	TRBV6-5	16	many	TGTGCCAGCAGTACCCAACCTGCGGGAGGAGGGGAGACCCAGTACTTC	CASSTQPAGGGETQYF
TRBJ1-4	NA	TRBV28	16	many	TGTGCCAGCAGGGCGAGGCCGGACCTCCGGAGTGAAAAACTGTTTTTT	CASRARPDLRSEKLFF
TRBJ2-7	NA	TRBV28	14	many	TGTGCCAGCAGTTTATATTCTAGCAAGGGCGAGCAGTACTTC	CASSLYSSKGEQYF
TRBJ2-3	TRBD2	TRBV3-1	18	NA	TGTGCCAGCAGCCAAGTCCTTAGCGGGTCCGCTGGGGGAGATACGCAGTATTTT	CASSQVLSGSAGGDTQYF
TRBJ1-5	TRBD1	TRBV5-5	15	many	TGTGCCAGCAGCTTGGGGGACAGGCTGAATCAGCCCCAGCATTTT	CASSLGDRLNQPQHF
TRBJ2-1	NA	TRBV4-3	14	NA	TGCGCCAGCAGCCTATGGGGTGGGGGCCATGAGCAGTTCTTC	CASSLWGGGHEQFF
TRBJ1-5	NA	TRBV5-1	15	many	TGCGCCAGCAGTCCGGACCCTTCGAGCAATCAGCCCCAGCATTTT	CASSPDPSSNQPQHF
TRBJ2-1	TRBD2	TRBV3-1	16	NA	TGTGCCAGCAGCCCCCGGGGACTAGGGATCGATATTGAGCAGTTCTTC	CASSPRGLGIDIEQFF
TRBJ2-2	NA	TRBV3-1	14	many	TGTGCCAGCAGTTATGGACCAAACACCGGGGAGCTGTTTTTT	CASSYGPNTGELFF
TRBJ2-7	NA	TRBV7-9	15	many	TGTGCCAGCAGCCCCCCGGGGGACCATGGTCACGAGCAGTACTTC	CASSPPGDHGHEQYF
TRBJ1-1	NA	TRBV4-3	13	NA	TGCGCCAGCAGCCAAGACGGCACAGGGAGGGCTTTCTTT	CASSQDGTGRAFF
TRBJ2-1	NA	TRBV20-1	15	few	TGCAGTGCTAGACTAGCTCTCCTAAAATACAATGAGCAGTTCTTC	CSARLALLKYNEQFF
TRBJ1-1	TRBD1	TRBV30	14	many	TGTGCCTGGTTTGAGGGGGCTACGAACACTGAAGCTTTCTTT	CAWFEGATNTEAFF
TRBJ2-3	NA	TRBV12-3/TRBV12-4	14	few	TGTGCCAGCAGTTTCGCCGCGGGGGCAGCACAGCAGTATTTT	CASSFAAGAAQQYF
TRBJ2-1	TRBD2	TRBV11-3	13	many	TGTGCCAGCAGCTTAGGGTCTAGCGGGAGGGAGTTCTTC	CASSLGSSGREFF
TRBJ1-2	TRBD1	TRBV4-2	17	NA	TGTGCCAGCAGCCAAGAGCCAGGGGGCTTCCCTAACTATGGCTACACCTTC	CASSQEPGGFPNYGYTF